The rows below give T cell receptor beta chains drawn from one sample of a study of blood T cell repertoires in COVID-19. Libraries were prepared by immunoSEQ multiplex PCR; TCRdb keeps only in-frame clonotypes and omits some of them. Of a few hundred thousand clones listed, 70% to 90% are singletons. Input material: PBMCs or T cells enriched from blood (not recorded which). The receptor set was obtained from a young woman who had recovered from COVID-19. CDR3s include the opening cysteine and the closing phenylalanine or tryptophan. D genes are given only for firm matches. Size is stated for part of the rows, as once, few or many counts, or as a class when the clone is expanded.

j_call | clone_size | d_call | v_call | cdr3_nt | cdr3_aa
TRBJ2-5 | NA | TRBD2 | TRBV19 | TGTGCCAGTAGTAAACCCGCCGGGGGGGTTTGTTACTTC | CASSKPAGGVCYF
TRBJ1-5 | NA | NA | TRBV19 | TGTGCCAGTAGTATTTCGCGGCGACTCAATCAGCCCCAGCATTTT | CASSISRRLNQPQHF
TRBJ1-5 | NA | NA | TRBV6-1 | TGTGCCAGCAGTGACCGGGGGTATCAGCCCCAGCATTTT | CASSDRGYQPQHF
TRBJ1-6 | few | NA | TRBV5-1 | TGCGCCAGCAGCTTGGGCGGAGCTCTCTATAATTCACCCCTCCACTTT | CASSLGGALYNSPLHF
TRBJ2-7 | NA | NA | TRBV19 | TGTGCCAGTAGTATTACCTGGACAGATACCGAGCAGTACTTC | CASSITWTDTEQYF
TRBJ2-1 | NA | NA | TRBV5-4 | TGTGCCAGCAGCTTACAGGGATACAATGAGCAGTTCTTC | CASSLQGYNEQFF
TRBJ1-5 | once | NA | TRBV27 | TGTGCCAGCGGCCTGACAGTTAGCAATCAGCCCCAGCATTTT | CASGLTVSNQPQHF
TRBJ2-7 | NA | TRBD1 | TRBV4-1 | TGCGCCAGCAGCCAAGTGGGCGGACAGGGGGCCTCGTACGAGCAGTACTTC | CASSQVGGQGASYEQYF
TRBJ1-1 | once | NA | TRBV4-2 | TGTGCCAGCAGCCAAGAGTCAGGGGACACTGAAGCTTTCTTT | CASSQESGDTEAFF
TRBJ1-2 | NA | TRBD1 | TRBV4-3 | TGCGCCAGCAGCCAAGATATTCAGGGGGGCTATGGCTACACCTTC | CASSQDIQGGYGYTF
TRBJ2-7 | NA | NA | TRBV4-1 | TGCGCCAGCAGCCAAGGGGGCAGCTACGAGCAGTACTTC | CASSQGGSYEQYF
TRBJ1-5 | few | TRBD1 | TRBV19 | TGTGCCAGTAGTAGAACAGGGGGGGGGCCCCAGCATTTT | CASSRTGGGPQHF
TRBJ1-4 | NA | NA | TRBV19 | TGTGCCAGTAGTCCCACAGGGAGCGCTAATGAAAAACTGTTTTTT | CASSPTGSANEKLFF
TRBJ2-5 | many | NA | TRBV5-1 | TGCGCCAGCAGCACCGACTCCTTCCAAGAGACCCAGTACTTC | CASSTDSFQETQYF
TRBJ1-1 | NA | TRBD1 | TRBV10-3 | TGTGCCATCGCCGTCCCCCCCGACAGGGGGATAACTGAAGCTTTCTTT | CAIAVPPDRGITEAFF
TRBJ2-2 | NA | TRBD1 | TRBV5-1 | TGCGCCAGCAGCGCTGACAGGGGCCCCGGGGAGCTGTTTTTT | CASSADRGPGELFF
TRBJ2-1 | NA | NA | TRBV11-2 | TGTGCCAGCAGTCCTCACGTTAGCGGTCCCGCCTACAATGAGCAGTTCTTC | CASSPHVSGPAYNEQFF
TRBJ1-6 | NA | NA | TRBV4-3 | TGCGCCAGCAGCCAAGTTAGGCAGGGGAGTTCACCCCTCCACTTT | CASSQVRQGSSPLHF
TRBJ2-3 | NA | NA | TRBV9 | TGTGCCAGCAGCGTAGCTACAGCCGATACGCAGTATTTT | CASSVATADTQYF
TRBJ1-4 | NA | NA | TRBV19 | TGTGCCAGTAGTATGGGGGGAACGTTTAATGAAAAACTGTTTTTT | CASSMGGTFNEKLFF
TRBJ2-7 | NA | NA | TRBV5-1 | TGCGCCAGCAGCTTACGGGACTTGAGCTCCTACGAGCAGTACTTC | CASSLRDLSSYEQYF